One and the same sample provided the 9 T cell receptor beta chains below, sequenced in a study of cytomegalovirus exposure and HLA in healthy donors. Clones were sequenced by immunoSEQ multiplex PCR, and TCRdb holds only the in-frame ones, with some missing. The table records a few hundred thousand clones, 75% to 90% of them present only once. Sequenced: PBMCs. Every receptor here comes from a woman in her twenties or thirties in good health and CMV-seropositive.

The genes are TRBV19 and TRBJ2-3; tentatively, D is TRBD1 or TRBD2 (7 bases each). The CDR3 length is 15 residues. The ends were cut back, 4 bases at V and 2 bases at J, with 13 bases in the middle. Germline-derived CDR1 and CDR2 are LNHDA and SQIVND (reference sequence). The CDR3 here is CASSRGGQLTDTQYF. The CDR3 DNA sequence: TGTGCCAGTAGTAGGGGGGGACAGCTCACAGATACGCAGTATTTT.

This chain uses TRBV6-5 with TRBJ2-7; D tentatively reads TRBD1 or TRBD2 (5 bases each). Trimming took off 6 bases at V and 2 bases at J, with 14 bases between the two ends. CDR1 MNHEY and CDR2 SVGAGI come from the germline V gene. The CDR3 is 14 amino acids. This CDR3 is CASSTGTGTYEQYF. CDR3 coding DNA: TGTGCCAGCAGCACCGGGACGGGAACCTACGAGCAGTACTTC.

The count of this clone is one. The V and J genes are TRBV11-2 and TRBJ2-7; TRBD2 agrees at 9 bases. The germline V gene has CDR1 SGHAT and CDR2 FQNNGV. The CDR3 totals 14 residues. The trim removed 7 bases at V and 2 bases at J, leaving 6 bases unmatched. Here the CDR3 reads CASTPSGRTYEQYF. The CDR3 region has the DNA TGTGCCAGCACCCCCAGCGGGAGGACCTACGAGCAGTACTTC.

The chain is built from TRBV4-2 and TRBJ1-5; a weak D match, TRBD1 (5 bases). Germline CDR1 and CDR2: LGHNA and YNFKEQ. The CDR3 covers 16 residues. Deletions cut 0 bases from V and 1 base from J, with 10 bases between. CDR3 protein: CASSQEPAGSNQPQHF. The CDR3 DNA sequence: TGTGCCAGCAGCCAAGAACCGGCAGGGAGCAATCAGCCCCAGCATTTT.

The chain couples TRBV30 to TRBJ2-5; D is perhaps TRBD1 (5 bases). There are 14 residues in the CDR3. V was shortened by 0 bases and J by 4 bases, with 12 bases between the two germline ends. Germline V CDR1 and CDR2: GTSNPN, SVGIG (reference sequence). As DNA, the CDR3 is TGTGCCTGGAGTGTACAAGGGGCTCGAGAGACCCAGTACTTC. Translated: CAWSVQGARETQYF.

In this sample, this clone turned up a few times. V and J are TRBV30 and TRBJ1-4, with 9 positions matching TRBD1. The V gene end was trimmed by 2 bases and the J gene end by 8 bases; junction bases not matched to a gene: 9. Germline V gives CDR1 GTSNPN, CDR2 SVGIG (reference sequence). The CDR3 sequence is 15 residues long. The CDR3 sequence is CAWSFPGQGAEKLFF. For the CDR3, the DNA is TGTGCCTGGAGTTTTCCGGGACAGGGAGCCGAAAAACTGTTTTTT.

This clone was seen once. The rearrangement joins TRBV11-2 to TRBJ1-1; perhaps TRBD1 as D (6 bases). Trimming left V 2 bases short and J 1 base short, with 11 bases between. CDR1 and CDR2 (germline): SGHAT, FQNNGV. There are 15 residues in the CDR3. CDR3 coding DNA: TGTGCCAGCAGCTTATCCGGACAGAGGAACACTGAAGCTTTCTTT. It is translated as CASSLSGQRNTEAFF.

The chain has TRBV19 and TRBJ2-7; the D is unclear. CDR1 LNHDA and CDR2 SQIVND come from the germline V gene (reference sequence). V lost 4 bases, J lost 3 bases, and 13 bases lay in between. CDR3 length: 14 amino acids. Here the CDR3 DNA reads TGTGCCAGTAGTACGGAATACACGGGCTACGAGCAGTACTTC. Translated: CASSTEYTGYEQYF.

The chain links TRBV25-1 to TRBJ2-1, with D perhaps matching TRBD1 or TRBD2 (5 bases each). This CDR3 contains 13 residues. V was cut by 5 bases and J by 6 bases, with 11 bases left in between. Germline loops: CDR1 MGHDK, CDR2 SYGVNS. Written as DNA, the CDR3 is TGTGCCAGCAGTAAAAGAGGGGTCAATGAGCAGTTCTTC. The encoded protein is CASSKRGVNEQFF. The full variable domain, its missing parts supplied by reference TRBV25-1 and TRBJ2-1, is EADIYQTPRYLVIGTGKKITLECSQTMGHDKMYWYQQDPGMELHLIHYSYGVNSTEKGDLSSESTVSRIRTEHFPLTLESARPSHTSQYLCASSKRGVNEQFFGPGTRLTVL.